A selection of T cell receptor beta chains follows, all from one sample in a study of blood T cell repertoires in COVID-19. Sequencing used immunoSEQ multiplex PCR; TCRdb keeps in-frame clones, though not all of them. The sample records approximately 68,000 clones, 80% to 90% being singletons. Sequenced: peripheral blood. The receptors stem from a human donor in a cohort sampled during active COVID-19. Each CDR3 is given with its conserved first and last residue. Each record gives: clone size, V gene, D gene, J gene, CDR3 DNA, CDR3 protein. A D gene is named only where the DNA matches it firmly. Rows give clone size only sometimes, using once, few, many, or a class for an expanded clone.

>.|TRBV3-1/TRBV3-2|TRBD1|TRBJ1-3
TGTGCCAGCAGCCAACTCCGGACAGGACGAATCACCATATATTTT
CASSQLRTGRITIYF
>.|TRBV12-2|.|TRBJ1-5
TGTGCAAGTCGCTTCAGGGTTGGGCAGCCCCAGCATTTT
CASRFRVGQPQHF
>.|TRBV7-9|TRBD1|TRBJ2-1
TGTGCCAGCAGCTTAGAACAGGGGGCTGGCAATGAGCAGTTCTTC
CASSLEQGAGNEQFF
>.|TRBV7-2|.|TRBJ1-3
TGTGCCAGCAGCCAGGGTTACGGAAACACCATATATTTT
CASSQGYGNTIYF
>.|TRBV30|.|TRBJ2-2
TGTGCCTGGAGTGTATGGGAACTAGCTTTCCACGGGGAGCTGTTTTTT
CAWSVWELAFHGELFF
>.|TRBV12-3/TRBV12-4|TRBD1|TRBJ2-7
TGTGCCAGCAGCATAACAGGGGACGAGCAGTACTTC
CASSITGDEQYF
>.|TRBV20-1|.|TRBJ1-2
TGCAGTGCCTGGTCGGAGGGCTACACCTTC
CSAWSEGYTF
>.|TRBV6-5|.|TRBJ1-2
TGTGCCAGCAGTCGTCGTGGCTCCAACTATGGCTACACCTTC
CASSRRGSNYGYTF
>.|TRBV2|TRBD1|TRBJ2-1
TGTGCCACCGCCACAGGGGGGCCCTACAATGAGCAGTTCTTC
CATATGGPYNEQFF
>.|TRBV7-6|.|TRBJ2-2
TGTGCCAGCAGCTTAGGTGCAGGGTCGGCCGCCGGGGAGCTGTTTTTT
CASSLGAGSAAGELFF
>.|TRBV4-1|.|TRBJ2-5
TGCGCCAGCAGCTCCCGGGACTCGCAAGAGACCCAGTACTTC
CASSSRDSQETQYF
>.|TRBV19|TRBD1|TRBJ2-7
TGTGCCAGTAGACTCTCCGGGACAGCCTCCCTCGAGCAGTACTTC
CASRLSGTASLEQYF
>.|TRBV11-2|.|TRBJ2-1
TGTGCCAGCTCAGAGGCCTCCTACAATGAGCAGTTCTTC
CASSEASYNEQFF
>once|TRBV6-5|.|TRBJ2-2
TGTGCCAGCAGTAGCGGGCCTCAAACCGGGGAGCTGTTTTTT
CASSSGPQTGELFF
>.|TRBV5-5|.|TRBJ2-2
TGTGCCAGCAGCTTGGGGGGCAGCTTCACCGGGGAGCTGTTTTTT
CASSLGGSFTGELFF
>.|TRBV2|.|TRBJ1-5
TGTGCCAGCAGGGCTAGTGGCGATCAGCCCCAGCATTTT
CASRASGDQPQHF
>.|TRBV21-1|.|TRBJ1-6
TGTGCCAGCAGCGGACGGGACAGGGGGCGCCTTAATTCACCCCTCCACTTT
CASSGRDRGRLNSPLHF
>few|TRBV11-3|.|TRBJ1-1
TGTGCCAGCAGCCCCTCGGAGGACACTGAAGCTTTCTTT
CASSPSEDTEAFF
>.|TRBV27|TRBD2|TRBJ2-7
TGTGCCAGCAGTTTAAACCTCCCCGCTAGCGGGACCTACGAGCAGTACTTC
CASSLNLPASGTYEQYF
>.|TRBV18|TRBD1|TRBJ1-4
TGTGCCAGCTCACGGGACAGCAATGAAAAACTGTTTTTT
CASSRDSNEKLFF
>.|TRBV27|TRBD1|TRBJ2-3
TGTGCCAGCAGTTTGACAGGGGGCCCTCTGGATACGCAGTATTTT
CASSLTGGPLDTQYF
>.|TRBV27|TRBD1|TRBJ1-2
TGTGCCAGCAGTTTTCTGGGACAGGGGGCTTCCTACTATGGCTACACCTTC
CASSFLGQGASYYGYTF
>.|TRBV30|TRBD1|TRBJ1-1
TGTGCCCGACGCAGGGGGGCTGAAGCTTTCTTT
CARRRGAEAFF
>.|TRBV4-2|.|TRBJ2-3
TGTGCCAGCAGCCAAGATTTCGCTAGCGCGGGCACAGATACGCAGTATTTT
CASSQDFASAGTDTQYF
>once|TRBV5-1|.|TRBJ2-3
TGCGCCAGCAGCTTCCTCGGTACGCAGTATTTT
CASSFLGTQYF
>few|TRBV27|TRBD1|TRBJ2-1
TGTGCCAGCAGTTTAGGGACGAGGGGGCGCGGCAATGAGCAGTTCTTC
CASSLGTRGRGNEQFF
>.|TRBV28|.|TRBJ2-1
TGTGCCAGCAGTTTATACAGAACCTACAATGAGCAGTTCTTC
CASSLYRTYNEQFF
>.|TRBV18|TRBD1|TRBJ1-1
TGTGCCAGCTCATCCCCGACAGGGGAAGCTTTCTTT
CASSSPTGEAFF
>.|TRBV9|TRBD1|TRBJ2-2
TGTGCCAGCAGCGTAGAGGGACAGGGGACCAACACCGGGGAGCTGTTTTTT
CASSVEGQGTNTGELFF
>.|TRBV5-1|TRBD1|TRBJ2-7
TGCGCCAGCAGCTATTCGACAGGGTTCAACGAGCAGTACTTC
CASSYSTGFNEQYF
>few|TRBV18|.|TRBJ2-4
TGTGCCAGCTCACCACCTAACCCTAGCGCCATTCAGTACTTC
CASSPPNPSAIQYF
>once|TRBV27|TRBD2|TRBJ2-3
TGTGCCAGCAAGAGCTTGGCGGGAGTTGGGGATACGCAGTATTTT
CASKSLAGVGDTQYF
>.|TRBV4-1|TRBD1|TRBJ2-3
TGCGCCAGCAGCCACGCTTCGACAGGGGGAACAGATACGCAGTATTTT
CASSHASTGGTDTQYF
>.|TRBV29-1|.|TRBJ2-5
TGCAGCGTTGAAGACAGGTACCAAGAGACCCAGTACTTC
CSVEDRYQETQYF
>few|TRBV9|TRBD2|TRBJ2-3
TGTGCCAGCAGCCCCGGGGGGGGGACCCACACAGATACGCAGTATTTT
CASSPGGGTHTDTQYF
>.|TRBV5-8|TRBD1|TRBJ1-5
TGTGCCAGCAGCCGAGGCTTTTCCGGACAGGCGGGCAATCAGCCCCAGCATTTT
CASSRGFSGQAGNQPQHF
>once|TRBV5-1|TRBD2|TRBJ2-5
TGCGCCAGCAGCTTTTCTAGCGGCCAAGAGACCCAGTACTTC
CASSFSSGQETQYF
>.|TRBV5-5|.|TRBJ1-1
TGTGCCAGCAGCTTCCAGGGTGGAAGCACTGAAGCTTTCTTT
CASSFQGGSTEAFF
>.|TRBV4-2|.|TRBJ1-6
TGTGCCAGCAGCCCCCTAGGGGGGGGCTACTCACCCCTCCACTTT
CASSPLGGGYSPLHF
>.|TRBV18|.|TRBJ2-7
TGTGCCAGCTCACCCCTCCCTGGCACGGGATGGGGCTACGAGCAGTACTTC
CASSPLPGTGWGYEQYF
>.|TRBV3-1/TRBV3-2|.|TRBJ2-2
TGTGCCAGCAGCCAAGATCCCGCACGGGGTGGGGAGCTGTTTTTT
CASSQDPARGGELFF
>.|TRBV6-6|.|TRBJ2-2
TGTGCCAGCAGTCTCGTCTGGAGCGGTAACACCGGGGAGCTGTTTTTT
CASSLVWSGNTGELFF
>.|TRBV20-1|.|TRBJ2-5
TGCAGTGCTAGTCGGGGGAAAGAGACCCAGTACTTC
CSASRGKETQYF
>.|TRBV30|TRBD1|TRBJ2-1
TGTGCCTGGAGTGTTGGGCAGGGGGCGGAAAATGAGCAGTTCTTC
CAWSVGQGAENEQFF